The 24 T cell receptor beta chains in this list originate from one sample, sequenced in a study of T cells in Graves' hyperthyroidism and ophthalmopathy. It was RNA transcripts that yielded the amplified TCR beta CDR3 regions. During a first-round RT-PCR of the TCR CDR3, the HTBI primer set was used. TCRdb called the multiplex PCR reads again in MiXCR, with one record for every CDR3 protein. The sample yields roughly 600,000 distinct CDR3 sequences, about 14% seen once. Sequenced input: blood. The source is a woman in her forties or fifties with Graves' ophthalmopathy.

This clonotype has a count of ten or more. This chain uses TRBV6-2 or TRBV6-3 with TRBJ2-7; no clear D. Germline CDR1 is MNHEY and CDR2 is SVGEGT. This CDR3 spans 14 amino acids. Between the trimmed V and J ends, which lost 0 bases and 6 bases, there was a span of 12 bases. CDR3 in DNA: TGTGCCAGCAGTTACTCTGGATCCAGACCCGAGCAGTACTTC. Its translation: CASSYSGSRPEQYF.

This clonotype has ten or more counts. V usage is TRBV11-2 and J usage is TRBJ2-2; 7 nucleotides line up with TRBD2. The CDR3 has 14 residues. J lost 4 bases, V lost 3 bases, and 2 bases had no gene match. Germline V gene sequence: CDR1 SGHAT, CDR2 FQNNGV. The CDR3, as DNA: TGTGCCAGCAGCTTCGGGGGGAGCACCGGGGAGCTGTTTTTT. Its protein is CASSFGGSTGELFF.

In its sample, this clonotype was seen many times. V usage is TRBV20-1 and J usage is TRBJ2-7; perhaps D is TRBD1 or TRBD2 (5 bases each). Germline CDR1 and CDR2: DFQATT and SNEGSKA (reference sequence). V lost 0 bases and J 5 bases, leaving 23 bases between the germline ends. The CDR3 is 17 amino acids. The CDR3 DNA is TGCAGTGCTAGAGATAATTTTCGGCAGGGAGTTCGAGACGAGCAGTACTTC. This encodes CSARDNFRQGVRDEQYF.

This clonotype was seen many times. The chain uses TRBV3-1 and TRBJ2-1; TRBD2 matches 13 bases. Trimming cost V 2 bases and J 6 bases; bases outside gene matches: 4. The V gene's germline CDR1 is LGHDT and CDR2 YNNKEL (reference sequence). The CDR3 runs 16 residues. The DNA of the CDR3 is TGTGCCAGCAGCCAACGGGGACTAGCGGGACTCAATGAGCAGTTCTTC. It specifies CASSQRGLAGLNEQFF.

This clonotype was seen ten or more times. The chain employs TRBV7-8 and TRBJ2-3; the D is unclear. Deletions cut 1 base from V and 0 bases from J, with 8 bases between. This CDR3 has 15 residues. Germline CDR1 reads SGHVS; CDR2 reads FQNEAQ. CDR3 amino acids: CASSLVSRSTDTQYF. The DNA for the CDR3 is TGTGCCAGCAGCTTAGTCTCGCGGAGCACAGATACGCAGTATTTT.

This clonotype showed up just a few times. The rearrangement uses TRBV10-3 and TRBJ1-2, with unresolved D. The V end was cut by 4 bases, the J end by 2 bases, with 14 bases between. The CDR3 loop spans 15 amino acids. Germline CDR1 ENHRY, CDR2 SYGVKD. In DNA, the CDR3 is TGTGCCATCAGTGCACTCAGAGGAAGGAACTATGGCTACACCTTC. Its translation is CAISALRGRNYGYTF.

This clonotype was seen repeatedly, ten times or more. The gene calls are TRBV30 and TRBJ1-2; 7 nucleotides match TRBD1. There are 14 residues in the CDR3. V lost 2 bases, J lost 8 bases, and 11 bases stayed unmatched. Looked up from germline, CDR1 is GTSNPN and CDR2 is SVGIG (reference sequence). For the CDR3, the DNA is TGTGCCTGGAGTAGTGCAGGGGGATTCGGCGGCTACACCTTC. It codes for CAWSSAGGFGGYTF.

As regards this clonotype: Because the CDR3 is missing its conserved closing phenylalanine or tryptophan, this is likely a read error. J is TRBJ1-6 and V is TRBV2; D possibly corresponds to TRBD1 (5 bases). Trimming pared 8 bases from V and 0 bases from J, leaving 11 bases between. The CDR3 contains 15 residues. From germline, CDR1 is SNHLY and CDR2 FYNNEI. This chain's CDR3 is CASGLQVSYNSPLHL. The CDR3 nucleotides are TGTGCCAGCGGCTTACAGGTCTCCTATAATTCACCCCTCCACTTG.

J is TRBJ2-3 and V is TRBV20-1, with 9 bases identical to TRBD2. V shed 0 bases and J 4 bases; nucleotides not matched to a gene: 5. CDR3 length: 15 residues. Germline V gives CDR1 DFQATT, CDR2 SNEGSKA (reference sequence). The CDR3, as DNA: TGCAGTGCTAGAGAAGGTAGCGGGGGCGCAGATACGCAGTATTTT. Protein: CSAREGSGGADTQYF.

This clonotype was detected many times. CDR3 in amino acids: CSARNGPYEQYF. In DNA, the CDR3 is TGCAGTGCTAGAAATGGGCCCTACGAGCAGTACTTC. The gene calls are TRBV20-1 and TRBJ2-7; no firm D call. Per germline, CDR1 DFQATT and CDR2 SNEGSKA (reference sequence). V was shortened by 2 bases and J by 2 bases, with 7 bases between the two germline ends. The CDR3 is 12 residues long.

This clonotype was picked up a small number of times. The chain links TRBV5-1 to TRBJ2-3; possible D gene TRBD2, 5 bases. V dropped 5 bases and J dropped 0 bases, with 13 bases sitting between them. CDR1 and CDR2 from the germline V gene are SGHRS and YFSETQ. This CDR3 has 15 residues. The CDR3 DNA is TGCGCCAGCAGAGCCCGGGGAGAGAGCACAGATACGCAGTATTTT. It encodes CASRARGESTDTQYF.

The J gene is TRBJ2-1, the V gene TRBV20-1; D not certain. The CDR3 runs to 12 residues. In germline, CDR1 is DFQATT, CDR2 SNEGSKA (reference sequence). V was trimmed by 2 bases and J by 7 bases, leaving 9 bases between them. The CDR3 spells CSARHTRNEQFF. The CDR3 nucleotides read TGCAGTGCTAGACATACCAGGAATGAGCAGTTCTTC.

This clonotype was picked up a small number of times. The V call is TRBV9, the J call TRBJ2-2; TRBD2 agrees at 10 bases. Germline-derived CDR1 and CDR2 are SGDLS and YYNGEE. J gave up 7 bases and V 1 base, and 13 bases lay outside the gene matches. The CDR3 consists of 18 residues. Written as DNA, the CDR3 is TGTGCCAGCAGCGTAACCCCGTCAGCGGGAGGGCCCGGCGGGGAGCTGTTTTTT. It specifies CASSVTPSAGGPGGELFF.

This clonotype was seen repeatedly, ten times or more. The genes are TRBV25-1 and TRBJ1-1; D call uncertain. CDR1 MGHDK and CDR2 SYGVNS come from the germline V gene. This CDR3 contains 12 residues. The V end lost 5 bases, the J end lost 4 bases, and 8 bases lay between the germline ends. The CDR3 nucleotides are TGTGCCAGCAGTCAGCTAAGCACTGAAGCTTTCTTT. It translates to CASSQLSTEAFF.

This clonotype has a handful of counts. The genes are TRBV28 and TRBJ2-6; D might be TRBD2 (5 bases). Per the germline V gene, CDR1 is MDHEN and CDR2 is SYDVKM. With 6 bases removed from V and 1 base from J, the gap between germline ends came to 13 bases. This CDR3 comprises 16 residues. The CDR3 DNA reads as TGTGCCAGCAGACGGGGTACTGGGTCTGGGGCCAACGTCCTGACTTTC. It specifies CASRRGTGSGANVLTF.

The rearrangement uses TRBV9 and TRBJ2-2, with 11 positions matching TRBD2. CDR1 SGDLS and CDR2 YYNGEE come from the germline V gene. CDR3 length: 14 residues. With 2 bases clipped from V and 7 bases from J, the junction kept 1 base outside the gene matches. The CDR3 protein is CASSVTSGNGELFF. In DNA, the CDR3 is TGTGCCAGCAGCGTGACTAGCGGGAACGGGGAGCTGTTTTTT.

This clonotype was picked up a small number of times. The rearrangement joins TRBV7-2 to TRBJ1-5; 7 bases map to TRBD1. V gave up 1 base and J gave up 7 bases; unmatched junction bases: 7. Germline V lookup: CDR1 SGHTA, CDR2 FQGNSA. The CDR3 has 15 amino acids. The CDR3 is CASSLGQGMGQPQHF. In nucleotides, the CDR3 is TGTGCCAGCAGCTTAGGACAGGGAATGGGACAGCCCCAGCATTTT.

Ten or more counts support this clonotype. V usage is TRBV6-2 or TRBV6-3 and J usage is TRBJ2-3; perhaps TRBD2 as D (5 bases). Germline V lookup: CDR1 MNHEY, CDR2 SVGEGT. There are 16 residues in the CDR3. The V end was cut by 0 bases, the J end by 1 base, with 11 bases between. The CDR3 reads CASSYSTGIGTDTQYF. The CDR3 DNA sequence: TGTGCCAGCAGTTACTCTACCGGGATTGGCACAGATACGCAGTATTTT.

This clonotype was detected ten times or more. This chain links TRBV28 with TRBJ2-7; D is possibly TRBD2 (5 bases). This CDR3 has 14 residues. Per germline, CDR1 MDHEN and CDR2 SYDVKM. Trimming removed 6 bases at V and 0 bases at J, with 12 bases between. Here the CDR3 DNA reads TGTGCCAGCAGATCAGCGGCCCTCTCCTACGAGCAGTACTTC. As protein: CASRSAALSYEQYF.

V gene TRBV27 combines with J gene TRBJ1-1; D remains ambiguous. Looked up from germline, CDR1 is MNHEY and CDR2 is SMNVEV (reference sequence). This CDR3 comprises 14 residues. Trimming took 3 bases from V and 3 from J, leaving 11 bases between them. The CDR3 bases are TGTGCCAGCAGTTTCCGGCGGGAGGACACTGAAGCTTTCTTT. Residues: CASSFRREDTEAFF.

This clonotype showed up many times. V and J are TRBV28 and TRBJ1-2, with D possibly matching TRBD1 (6 bases). CDR1 and CDR2 (germline): MDHEN, SYDVKM. V lost 5 bases to trimming and J lost 4 bases, with 14 bases between them. The CDR3 is 14 amino acids. Here the CDR3 reads CASSPPDRLYGYTF. The DNA of the CDR3 is TGTGCCAGCAGTCCTCCCGACAGGCTCTATGGCTACACCTTC.

This clonotype was seen repeatedly, ten times or more. This chain uses TRBV9 with TRBJ2-5, with unresolved D. With 0 bases removed from V and 4 bases from J, the gap between germline ends came to 10 bases. Germline assignment: CDR1 SGDLS and CDR2 YYNGEE. The CDR3 runs 14 residues. The CDR3 DNA reads TGTGCCAGCAGCGTAGATTGGGGTGGAGAGACCCAGTACTTC. It is translated as CASSVDWGGETQYF.

Details on this clonotype: One base away lies a much larger clone, so this may be a sequencing read error. This chain links TRBV12-3 or TRBV12-4 with TRBJ2-6; 8 positions agree with TRBD1. The CDR3 length is 17 residues. The CDR3 here is CTSRRTGPRTGANVLTF. CDR3 coding DNA: TGTACCAGCAGGAGGACAGGGCCTAGGACTGGGGCCAACGTCCTGACTTTC.

In its sample, this clonotype was seen a few times. V and J are TRBV11-1 and TRBJ2-4; the D is unclear. Germline V lookup: CDR1 SGHAT, CDR2 FQDESV (reference sequence). The CDR3 is 16 residues long. The V end was cut by 5 bases, the J end by 2 bases, with 16 bases between. CDR3 sequence: CASSVGGFGTKNIQYF. The CDR3 nucleotides read TGTGCCAGCAGCGTAGGCGGTTTCGGTACCAAAAACATTCAGTACTTC.